This T cell receptor (beta chain) was recovered during a study of CD8 T cells in ankylosing spondylitis. V lost 6 bases to trimming and J lost 5 bases, with 13 bases between them. The CDR3 consists of 13 residues. This clonotype was recorded only once. Antigen unknown. Study-level findings and limits: Disease-linked clones reportedly showed significant enrichment in matched ankylosing spondylitis synovial fluid. It appeared that ankylosing spondylitis blood was characterized by a TCR beta motif of eight highly homologous variants.

MiXCR, applied by TCRdb to the 5' RACE reads, yields one record per CDR3 protein. The sample gives approximately 400,000 distinct CDR3 sequences, approximately 26% of which show up once; 0.89% is in the top ten. Material: blood, either unsorted or a sorted T cell fraction (not recorded which). The source is a male donor with ankylosing spondylitis. This chain uses TRBV12-3 or TRBV12-4 with TRBJ1-2; possibly TRBD1 for D (6 bases). In DNA, the CDR3 is TGTGCCAGCAGCCCACAGGGTCGGTATGGCTACACCTTC. It encodes CASSPQGRYGYTF.